The entry below describes one T cell receptor (beta chain). Clones were read by immunoSEQ multiplex PCR, and TCRdb kept only the in-frame ones, dropping some. The table lists over 150,000 clones, 76% of them singletons. Germline V gene lookup returns CDR1 SGHNT and CDR2 YYREEE (reference sequence). CDR3 length: 15 amino acids. V lost 5 bases, J lost 5 bases, and 7 bases stayed unmatched. These data originate in a study of blood T cell repertoires in COVID-19. The chain joins TRBV5-4 to TRBJ2-5; TRBD2 agrees at 12 bases. Specimen: peripheral blood. This TCR was recovered from a woman aged 80 or over with acute or convalescent COVID-19. CDR3 region: CASRPSGGALETQYF. The CDR3 DNA sequence: TGTGCCAGCAGACCTAGCGGGGGGGCCCTGGAGACCCAGTACTTC.